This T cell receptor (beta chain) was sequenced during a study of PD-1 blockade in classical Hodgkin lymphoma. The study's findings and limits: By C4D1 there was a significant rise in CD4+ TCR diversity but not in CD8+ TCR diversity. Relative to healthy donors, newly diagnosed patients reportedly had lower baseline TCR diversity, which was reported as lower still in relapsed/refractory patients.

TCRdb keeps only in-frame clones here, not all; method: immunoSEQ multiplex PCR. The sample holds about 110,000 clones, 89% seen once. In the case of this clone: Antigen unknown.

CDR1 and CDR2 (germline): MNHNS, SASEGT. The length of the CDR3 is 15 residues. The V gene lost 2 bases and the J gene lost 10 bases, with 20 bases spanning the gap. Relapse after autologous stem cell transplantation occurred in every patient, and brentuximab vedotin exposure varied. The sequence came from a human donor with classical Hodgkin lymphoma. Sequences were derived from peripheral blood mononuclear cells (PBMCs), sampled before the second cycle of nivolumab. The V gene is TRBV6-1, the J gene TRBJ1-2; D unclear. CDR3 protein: CASSERVEWQAPYTF. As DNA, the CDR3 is TGTGCCAGCAGTGAAAGGGTAGAATGGCAGGCCCCCTACACCTTC.